This T cell receptor beta chain came from a study of T cells in women clearing cervical HPV infection. About the study: HLA type could not be excluded as a confounder.

The assay was immunoSEQ multiplex PCR, and TCRdb's table has in-frame clones only and misses some. Recorded here are tens of thousands of clones; the top ten clones represent around 1.3%. As to this clone: From the germline J gene comes the end of the CDR3, since the read stops 3 residues before it.

There are 17 residues in the CDR3. V was clipped by 3 bases and J by 0 bases; unmatched bases: 13. From germline, CDR1 is GTSNPN and CDR2 SVGIG (reference sequence). This chain uses TRBV30 with TRBJ1-1; the match to TRBD1 covers 7 bases. The clonotype comes from a woman between 18 and 70 years old with a cervical HPV16 infection that either progressed to CIN3+ or cleared (not recorded which). The sample comprised blood buffy coat. Partial CDR3 DNA: TGTGCCTGGAGAGGGGGACAGTCGTACTGGATGAACACTGAA. Its protein product is CAWRGGQSYWMNTE. The CDR3 in full is CAWRGGQSYWMNTEAFF.